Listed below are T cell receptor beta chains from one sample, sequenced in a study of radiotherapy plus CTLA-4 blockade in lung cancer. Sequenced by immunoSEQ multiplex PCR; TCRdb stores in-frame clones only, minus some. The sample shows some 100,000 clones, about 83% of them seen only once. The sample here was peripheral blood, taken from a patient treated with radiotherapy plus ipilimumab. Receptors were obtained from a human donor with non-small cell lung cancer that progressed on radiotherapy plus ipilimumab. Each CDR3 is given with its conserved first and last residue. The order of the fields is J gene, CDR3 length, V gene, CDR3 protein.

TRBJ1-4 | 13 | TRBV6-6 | CASSLGRNEKLFF
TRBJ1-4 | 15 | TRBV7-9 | CASSLGSSTNEKLFF
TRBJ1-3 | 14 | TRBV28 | CASRTGGSWYTIYF
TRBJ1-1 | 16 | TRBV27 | CASSLYGVKGDTEAFF
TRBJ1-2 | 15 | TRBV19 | CASSPGQGTGYGYTF
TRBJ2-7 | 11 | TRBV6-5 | CASSRRNEQYF
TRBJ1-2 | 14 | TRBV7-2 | CASSGITGAYGYTF
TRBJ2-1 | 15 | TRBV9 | CASSVGTSGSHEQFF
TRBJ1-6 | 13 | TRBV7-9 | CASSSQGDSPLHF
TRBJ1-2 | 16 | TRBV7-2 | CASSLGGTGRYYGYTF
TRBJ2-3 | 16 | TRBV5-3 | CARSVGTSGVTDTQYF
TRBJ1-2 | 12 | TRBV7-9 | CASSPGLYGYTF
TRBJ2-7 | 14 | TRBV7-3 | CASSLGGVPYEQYF
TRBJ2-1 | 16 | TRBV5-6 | CASSLGTASSYNEQFF
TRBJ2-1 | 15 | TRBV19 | CASSISSGAYNEQFF
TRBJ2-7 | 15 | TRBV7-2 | CASSQSPQGLYEQYF
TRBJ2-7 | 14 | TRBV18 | CASSPPEGAYEQYF
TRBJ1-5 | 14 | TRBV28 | CASSGRTGPQPQHF
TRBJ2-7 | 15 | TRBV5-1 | CASSLVVGAGYEQYF
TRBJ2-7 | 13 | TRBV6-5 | CASSYSEAYEQYF
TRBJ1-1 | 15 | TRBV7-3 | CASSLQGRMNTEAFF
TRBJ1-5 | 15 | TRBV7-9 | CASSSGSYSNQPQHF
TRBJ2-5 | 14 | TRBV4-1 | CASSQGQAMETQYF
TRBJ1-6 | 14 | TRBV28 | CASSLGDSNSPLHF
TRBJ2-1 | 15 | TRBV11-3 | CASSLDSSGRHEQFF
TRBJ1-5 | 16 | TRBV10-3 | CAISEWPAGSNQPQHF
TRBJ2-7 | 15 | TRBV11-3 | CASSPGGGGANEQYF
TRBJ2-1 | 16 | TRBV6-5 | CASSSAGTPTYNEQFF
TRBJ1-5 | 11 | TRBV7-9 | CASSSNKPQHF
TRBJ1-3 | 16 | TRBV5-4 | CASSTTAFGAGNTIYF
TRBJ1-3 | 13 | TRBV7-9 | CASSEGVGNTIYF
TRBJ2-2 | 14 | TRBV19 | CASRGGLDTGELFF
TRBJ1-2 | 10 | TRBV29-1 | CSVESYGYTF
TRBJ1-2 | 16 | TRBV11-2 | CASSLDLVTGYNGYTF
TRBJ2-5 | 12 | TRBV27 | CASSLSPGTQYF
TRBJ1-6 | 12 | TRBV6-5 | CASSQGNSPLHF
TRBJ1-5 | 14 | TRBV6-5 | CASSYSAGGQPQHF
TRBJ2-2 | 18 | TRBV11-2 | CASSLALLSGRNTGELFF
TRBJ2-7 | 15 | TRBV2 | CASHPGQGATYEQYF
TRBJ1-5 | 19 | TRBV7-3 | CASSSPGQGGKNSNQPQHF
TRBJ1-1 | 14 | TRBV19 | CASRMDRGHGEAFF
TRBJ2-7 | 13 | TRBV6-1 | CASSGWTGYEQYF
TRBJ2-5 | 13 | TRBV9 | CASSVGLAGNQYF
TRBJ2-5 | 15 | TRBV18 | CASSAGQTNQETQYF
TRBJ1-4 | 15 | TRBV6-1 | CASSRNGGTNEKLFF
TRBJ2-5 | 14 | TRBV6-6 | CASSYSTGRETQYF
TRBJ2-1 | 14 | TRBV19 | CASNQRSSYNEQFF
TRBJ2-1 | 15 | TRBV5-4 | CASSYSSGSYNEQFF
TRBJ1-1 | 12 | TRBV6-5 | CASKPGTGEAFF
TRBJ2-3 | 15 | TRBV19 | CASSMRQSSTDTQYF
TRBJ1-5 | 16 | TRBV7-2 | CASSLSGTGGWQPQHF
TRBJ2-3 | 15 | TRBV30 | CAWGTSGSGTDTQYF
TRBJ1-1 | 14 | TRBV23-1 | CASSQRVENTEAFF
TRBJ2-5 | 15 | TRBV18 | CASSLLAGVRETQYF
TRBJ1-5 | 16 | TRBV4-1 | CASSQEGRAGTQPQHF
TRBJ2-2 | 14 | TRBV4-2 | CASSQDRAGGELFF
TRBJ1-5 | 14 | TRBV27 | CASSRQGPDQPQHF
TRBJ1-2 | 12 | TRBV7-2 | CASSLGGVGYTF
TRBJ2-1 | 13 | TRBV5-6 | CASSGGLYNEQFF